This TCR beta chain came from a study of response to subunit inactivated influenza vaccine. Study-wide points: New T cells are recruited in small numbers by each seasonal influenza vaccination, according to the authors' suggestion.

TCRdb re-derived calls from the RT-PCR reads in MiXCR, one entry per CDR3 protein. The sample lists 710,000 or so distinct CDR3 sequences, approximately 14% occurring once. This clonotype was picked up a small number of times. Its cognate antigen is unknown. This CDR3 spans 11 amino acids. Trimming cost V 4 bases and J 10 bases, with 8 bases left between them. Germline V lookup: CDR1 LNHNV, CDR2 YYDKDF (reference sequence). This sample comprised PBMCs from blood, obtained 12 days after vaccination. The clonotype comes from a man between 50 and 59 years old who received an inactivated influenza vaccine. The rearrangement joins TRBV15 to TRBJ2-1; D may be TRBD1 or TRBD2 (5 bases each). In DNA, the CDR3 is TGTGCCACCAGCATCGGGGCAGAGCAGTTCTTC. Its protein is CATSIGAEQFF.